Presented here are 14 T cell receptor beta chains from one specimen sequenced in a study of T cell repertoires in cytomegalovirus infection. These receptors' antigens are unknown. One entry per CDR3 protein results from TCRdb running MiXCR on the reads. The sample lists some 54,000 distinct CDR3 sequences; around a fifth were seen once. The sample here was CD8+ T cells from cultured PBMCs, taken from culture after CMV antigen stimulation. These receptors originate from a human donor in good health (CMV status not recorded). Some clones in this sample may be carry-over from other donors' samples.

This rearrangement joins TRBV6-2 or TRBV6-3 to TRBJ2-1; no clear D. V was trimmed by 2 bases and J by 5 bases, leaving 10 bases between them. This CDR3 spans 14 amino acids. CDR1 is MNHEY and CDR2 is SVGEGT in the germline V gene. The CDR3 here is CASSYRARNNEQFF. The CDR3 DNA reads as TGTGCCAGCAGTTACAGGGCACGGAACAATGAGCAGTTCTTC.

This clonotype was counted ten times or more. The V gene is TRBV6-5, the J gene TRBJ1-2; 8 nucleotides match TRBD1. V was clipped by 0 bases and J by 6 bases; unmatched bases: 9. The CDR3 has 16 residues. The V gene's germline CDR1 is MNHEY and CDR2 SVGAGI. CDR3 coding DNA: TGTGCCAGCAGTTACTCAGGTGCCAGGGGGCGGAATGGCTACACCTTC. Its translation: CASSYSGARGRNGYTF.

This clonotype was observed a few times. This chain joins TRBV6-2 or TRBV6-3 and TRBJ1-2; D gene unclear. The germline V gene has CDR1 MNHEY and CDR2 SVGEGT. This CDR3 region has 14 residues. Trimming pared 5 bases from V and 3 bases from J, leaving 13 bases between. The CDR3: CASSITAPHYGYTF. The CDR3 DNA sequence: TGTGCCAGCAGTATAACAGCTCCACACTATGGCTACACCTTC.

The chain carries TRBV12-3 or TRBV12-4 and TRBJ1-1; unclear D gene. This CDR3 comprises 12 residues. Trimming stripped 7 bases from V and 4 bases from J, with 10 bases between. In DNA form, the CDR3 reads TGTGCCAGCACTTCTGGGAGCACTGAAGCTTTCTTT. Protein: CASTSGSTEAFF.

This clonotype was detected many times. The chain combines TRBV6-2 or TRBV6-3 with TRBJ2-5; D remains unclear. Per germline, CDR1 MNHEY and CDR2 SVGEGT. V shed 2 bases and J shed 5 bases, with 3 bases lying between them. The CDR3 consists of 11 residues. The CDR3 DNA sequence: TGTGCCAGCAGTTACCCCGAGACCCAGTACTTC. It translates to CASSYPETQYF.

This CDR3 reads CASSEALGRVGEQYF. DNA of the CDR3: TGTGCCAGCAGTGAAGCGCTCGGGAGGGTGGGGGAGCAGTACTTC. The chain recombines TRBV6-1 with TRBJ2-7; 8 bases are shared with TRBD2. Trimming took 0 bases from V and 7 from J; bases not matched to a gene: 8. Germline lookup yields CDR1 MNHNS and CDR2 SASEGT. This CDR3 comprises 15 residues.

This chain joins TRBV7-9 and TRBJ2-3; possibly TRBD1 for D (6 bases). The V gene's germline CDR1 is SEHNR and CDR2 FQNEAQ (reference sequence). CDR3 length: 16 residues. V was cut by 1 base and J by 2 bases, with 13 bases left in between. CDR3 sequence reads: CASSLGRQGPTDTQYF. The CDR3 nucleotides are TGTGCCAGCAGCTTAGGAAGGCAGGGGCCCACAGATACGCAGTATTTT.

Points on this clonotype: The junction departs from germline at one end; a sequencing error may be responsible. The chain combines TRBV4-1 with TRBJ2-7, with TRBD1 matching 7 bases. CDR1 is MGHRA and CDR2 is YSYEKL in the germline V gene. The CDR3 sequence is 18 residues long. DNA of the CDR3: TGCGCCAGCAACCAAGAACCGGGACAGTCCCGTTCACGACAGGAGCAGTACTTC. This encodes CASNQEPGQSRSRQEQYF.

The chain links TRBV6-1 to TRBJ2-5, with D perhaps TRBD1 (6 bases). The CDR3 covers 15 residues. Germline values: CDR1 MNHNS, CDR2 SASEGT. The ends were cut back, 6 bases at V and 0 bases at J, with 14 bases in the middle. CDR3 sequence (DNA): TGTGCCAGCAGGAAAGGGGACATATACCAAGAGACCCAGTACTTC. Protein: CASRKGDIYQETQYF.

In nucleotides, the CDR3 is TGTGCCAGCAGTTACTCTTGGGATAGCAATCAGCCCCAGCATTTT. Protein: CASSYSWDSNQPQHF. V gene TRBV6-5 combines with J gene TRBJ1-5; D uncertain. The CDR3 length is 15 residues. Trimming took 0 bases from V and 0 from J, leaving 6 bases between them. Per germline, CDR1 MNHEY and CDR2 SVGAGI.

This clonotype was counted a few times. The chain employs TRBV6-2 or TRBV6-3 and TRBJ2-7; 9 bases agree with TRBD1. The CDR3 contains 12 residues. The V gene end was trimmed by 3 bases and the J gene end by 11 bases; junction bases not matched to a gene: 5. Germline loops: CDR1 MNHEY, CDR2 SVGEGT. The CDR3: CASSYSRTGEYF. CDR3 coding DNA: TGTGCCAGCAGTTATAGCCGGACAGGGGAGTACTTC.

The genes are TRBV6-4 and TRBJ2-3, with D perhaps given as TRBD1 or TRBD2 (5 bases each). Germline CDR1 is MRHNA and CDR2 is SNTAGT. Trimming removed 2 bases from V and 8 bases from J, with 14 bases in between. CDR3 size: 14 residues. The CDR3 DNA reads TGTGCCAGCAGTGACGTACGGGGCGCTAGTACGCAGTATTTT. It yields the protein CASSDVRGASTQYF.

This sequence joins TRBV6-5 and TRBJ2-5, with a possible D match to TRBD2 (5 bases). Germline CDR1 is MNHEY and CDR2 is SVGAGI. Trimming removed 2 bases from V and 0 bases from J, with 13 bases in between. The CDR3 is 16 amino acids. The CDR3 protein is CASSYAPGTDQETQYF. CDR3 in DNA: TGTGCCAGCAGTTACGCGCCGGGAACTGACCAAGAGACCCAGTACTTC.

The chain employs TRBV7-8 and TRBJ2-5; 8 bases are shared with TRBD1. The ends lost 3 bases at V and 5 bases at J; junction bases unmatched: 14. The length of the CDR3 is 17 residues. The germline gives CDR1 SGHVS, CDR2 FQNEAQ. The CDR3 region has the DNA TGTGCCAGCAGCTTGATGGAGACAGGGGAAAAGGGGGAGACCCAGTACTTC. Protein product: CASSLMETGEKGETQYF.